This TCR beta chain derives from a study of blood T cell repertoires in COVID-19. About the study: Sites in the United States, Italy and Spain provided acute and convalescent COVID-19 samples. Sample material is recorded as cDNA or gDNA derived from T cells, B-cell-depleted T cells, or PBMCs.

As handled by the study authors: It was from reference gene primer amplification that nucleated cell counts were estimated. Sequencing used immunoSEQ multiplex PCR; TCRdb keeps in-frame clones, though not all of them. The D gene and trimming were derived from the DNA, and the V and J assignments and clone size from that table. The repertoire has around 130,000 clones, over 75% of them found once; the top ten carry about 27%. The V gene's germline CDR1 is MDHEN and CDR2 SYDVKM. The CDR3 covers 14 residues. V gave up 5 bases and J gave up 8 bases; unmatched junction bases: 10. The J gene is TRBJ1-2, the V gene TRBV28; 8 bases fit TRBD1. The sequencing input was peripheral blood. The sequence was obtained from a man aged 65 to 85 with active or convalescent COVID-19. The CDR3 region has the DNA TGTGCCAGCAGTCCAGGGGGCGTGCGGGGAGGCTACACCTTC. It yields the protein CASSPGGVRGGYTF.